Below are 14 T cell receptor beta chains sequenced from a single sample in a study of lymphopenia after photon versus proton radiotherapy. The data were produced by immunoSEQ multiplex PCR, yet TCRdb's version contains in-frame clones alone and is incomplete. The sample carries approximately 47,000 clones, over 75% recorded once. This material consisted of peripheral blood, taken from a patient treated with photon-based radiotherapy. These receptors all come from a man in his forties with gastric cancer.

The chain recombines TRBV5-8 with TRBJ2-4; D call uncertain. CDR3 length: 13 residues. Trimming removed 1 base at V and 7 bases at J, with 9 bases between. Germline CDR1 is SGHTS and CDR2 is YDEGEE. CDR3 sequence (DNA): TGTGCCAGCAGCTTGTTCGCAGAGAACATTCAGTACTTC. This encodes CASSLFAENIQYF.

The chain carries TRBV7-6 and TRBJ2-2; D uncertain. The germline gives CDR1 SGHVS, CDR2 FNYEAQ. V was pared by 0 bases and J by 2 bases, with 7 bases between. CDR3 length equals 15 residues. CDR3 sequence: CASSLAVQNTGELFF. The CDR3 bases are TGTGCCAGCAGCTTAGCGGTCCAAAACACCGGGGAGCTGTTTTTT.

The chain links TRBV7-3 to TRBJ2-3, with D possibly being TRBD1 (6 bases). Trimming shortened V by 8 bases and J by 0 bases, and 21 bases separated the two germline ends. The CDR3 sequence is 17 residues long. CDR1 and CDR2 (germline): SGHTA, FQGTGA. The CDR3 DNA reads TGTGCCAGCGGCTCGACCGGACAGAGGGCTAGCACAGATACGCAGTATTTT. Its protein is CASGSTGQRASTDTQYF.

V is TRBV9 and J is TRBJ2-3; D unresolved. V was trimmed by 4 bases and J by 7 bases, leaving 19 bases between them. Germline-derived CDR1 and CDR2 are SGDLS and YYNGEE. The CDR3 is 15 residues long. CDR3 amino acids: CASSPQSWSQNTQYF. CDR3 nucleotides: TGTGCCAGCAGCCCACAGTCCTGGTCGCAGAATACGCAGTATTTT.

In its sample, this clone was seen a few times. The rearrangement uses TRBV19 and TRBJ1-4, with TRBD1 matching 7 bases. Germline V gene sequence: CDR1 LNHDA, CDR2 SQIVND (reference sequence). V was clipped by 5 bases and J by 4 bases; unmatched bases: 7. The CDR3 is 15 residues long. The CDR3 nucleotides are TGTGCCAGTAGTTCAGGCGGGACAGTTAATGAAAAACTGTTTTTT. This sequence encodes CASSSGGTVNEKLFF.

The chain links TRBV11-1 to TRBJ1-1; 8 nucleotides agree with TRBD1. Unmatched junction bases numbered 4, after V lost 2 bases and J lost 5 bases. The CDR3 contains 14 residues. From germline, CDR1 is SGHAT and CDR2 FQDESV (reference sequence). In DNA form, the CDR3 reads TGTGCCAGCAGCTTAACAGGGGGTGGAACTGAAGCTTTCTTT. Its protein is CASSLTGGGTEAFF.

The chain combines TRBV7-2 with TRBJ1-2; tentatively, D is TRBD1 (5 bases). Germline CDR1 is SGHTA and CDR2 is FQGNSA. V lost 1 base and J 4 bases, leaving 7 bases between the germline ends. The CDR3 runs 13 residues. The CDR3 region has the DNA TGTGCCAGCAGCTTAGGACAGTCCTATGGCTACACCTTC. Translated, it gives CASSLGQSYGYTF.

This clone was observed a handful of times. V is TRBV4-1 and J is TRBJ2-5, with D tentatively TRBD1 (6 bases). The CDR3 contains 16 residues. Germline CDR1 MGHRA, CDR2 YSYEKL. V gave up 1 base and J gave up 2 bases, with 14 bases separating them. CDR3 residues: CASSQAARTVQETQYF. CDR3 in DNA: TGCGCCAGCAGCCAAGCAGCACGGACAGTTCAAGAGACCCAGTACTTC.

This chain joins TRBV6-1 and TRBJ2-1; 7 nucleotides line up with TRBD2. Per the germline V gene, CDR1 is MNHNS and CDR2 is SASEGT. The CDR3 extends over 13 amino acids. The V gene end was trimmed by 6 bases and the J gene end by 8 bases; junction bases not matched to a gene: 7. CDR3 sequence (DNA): TGTGCCAGCAGCCCTGGGGGAGGGCATGAGCAGTTCTTC. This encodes CASSPGGGHEQFF.

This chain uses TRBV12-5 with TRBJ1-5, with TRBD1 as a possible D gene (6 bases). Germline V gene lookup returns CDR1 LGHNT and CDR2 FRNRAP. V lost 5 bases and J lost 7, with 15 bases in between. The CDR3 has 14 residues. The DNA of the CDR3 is TGTGCTAGTGGTCCCTCTCAGGGGTCACAGCCCCAGCATTTT. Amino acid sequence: CASGPSQGSQPQHF.

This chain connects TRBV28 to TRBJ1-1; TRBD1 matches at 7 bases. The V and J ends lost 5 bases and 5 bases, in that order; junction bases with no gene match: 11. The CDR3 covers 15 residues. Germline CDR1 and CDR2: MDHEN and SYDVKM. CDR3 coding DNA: TGTGCCAGCAGTCCAACAACGAGGGGGCGAACTGAAGCTTTCTTT. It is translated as CASSPTTRGRTEAFF.

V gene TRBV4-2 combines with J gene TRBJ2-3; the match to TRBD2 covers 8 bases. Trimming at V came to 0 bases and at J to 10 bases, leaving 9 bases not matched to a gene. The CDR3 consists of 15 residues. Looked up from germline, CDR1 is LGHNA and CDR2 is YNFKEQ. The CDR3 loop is CASSQDPGGAQAQYF. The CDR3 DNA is TGTGCCAGCAGCCAAGATCCGGGGGGGGCCCAGGCGCAGTATTTT.

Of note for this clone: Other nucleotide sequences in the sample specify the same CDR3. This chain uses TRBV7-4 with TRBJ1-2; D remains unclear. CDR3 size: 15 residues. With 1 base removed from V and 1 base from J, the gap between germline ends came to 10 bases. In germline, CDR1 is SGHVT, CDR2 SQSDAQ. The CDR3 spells CASSLVPGNNYGYTF. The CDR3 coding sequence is TGTGCCAGCAGCTTAGTCCCCGGAAATAACTATGGCTACACCTTC.

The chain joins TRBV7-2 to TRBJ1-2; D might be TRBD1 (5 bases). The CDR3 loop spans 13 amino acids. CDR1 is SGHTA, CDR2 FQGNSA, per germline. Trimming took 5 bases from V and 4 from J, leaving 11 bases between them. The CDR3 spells CASSPNRIYGYTF. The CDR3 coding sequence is TGTGCCAGCAGCCCTAACAGGATCTATGGCTACACCTTC.